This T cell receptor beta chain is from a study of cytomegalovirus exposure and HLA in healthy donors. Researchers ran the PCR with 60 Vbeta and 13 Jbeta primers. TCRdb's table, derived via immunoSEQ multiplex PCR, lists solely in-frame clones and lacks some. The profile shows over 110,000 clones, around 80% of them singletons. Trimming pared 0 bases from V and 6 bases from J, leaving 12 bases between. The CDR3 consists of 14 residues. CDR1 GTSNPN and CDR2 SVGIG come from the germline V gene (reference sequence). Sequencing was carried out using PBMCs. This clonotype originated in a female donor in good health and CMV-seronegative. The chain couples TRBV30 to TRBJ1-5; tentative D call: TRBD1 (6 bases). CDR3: CAWSVLGGGQPQHF. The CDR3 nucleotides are TGTGCCTGGAGTGTACTAGGGGGGGGTCAGCCCCAGCATTTT.